This T cell receptor beta chain was profiled in a study of T cell responses to AZD1222 COVID-19 vaccine. The CDR3 contains 15 residues. V lost 6 bases and J lost 4, with 16 bases in between. CDR1 MDHEN and CDR2 SYDVKM come from the germline V gene. Study conclusions and caveats: Recipients of two AZD1222 doses showed rising Spike-specific TCR breadth and depth. Clonal diversity was possibly underestimated, and the donors were mostly white British, with more females. Baseline seropositivity occurred in only a handful of AZD1222 recipients. Nearly half of spike-specific TCRs reportedly target variant regions that are unmutated in the B.1.351 and B.1.1.7 variants.

Turning to this clone: What it recognizes is unknown.

Only in-frame clones appear in the TCRdb table, and some are missing; sequencing was by immunoSEQ multiplex PCR. The top ten hold 6.9% of the sample, which has about 150,000 clones, around nine tenths seen once. The chain employs TRBV28 and TRBJ2-1, with a tentative D call TRBD2 (5 bases). The starting material was peripheral blood, obtained after recovery from COVID-19. The clonotype comes from an adult who had recovered from COVID-19. The CDR3: CASSSRAGFYNEQFF. DNA of the CDR3: TGTGCCAGCAGCAGTCGGGCGGGCTTTTACAATGAGCAGTTCTTC.